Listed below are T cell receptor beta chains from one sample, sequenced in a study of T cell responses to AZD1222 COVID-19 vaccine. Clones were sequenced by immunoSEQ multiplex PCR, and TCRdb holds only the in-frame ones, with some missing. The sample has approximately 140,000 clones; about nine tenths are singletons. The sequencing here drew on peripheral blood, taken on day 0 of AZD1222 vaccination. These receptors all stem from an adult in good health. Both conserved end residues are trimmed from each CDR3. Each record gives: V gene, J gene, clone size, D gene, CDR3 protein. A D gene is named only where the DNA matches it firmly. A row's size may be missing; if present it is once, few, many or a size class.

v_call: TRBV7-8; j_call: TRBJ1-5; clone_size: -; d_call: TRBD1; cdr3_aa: ASSLNGQASNQPQH
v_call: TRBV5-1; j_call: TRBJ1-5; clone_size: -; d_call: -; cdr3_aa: ASSRGGAGNQPQH
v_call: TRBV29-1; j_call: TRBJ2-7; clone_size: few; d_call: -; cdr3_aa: SARFRSYEQY
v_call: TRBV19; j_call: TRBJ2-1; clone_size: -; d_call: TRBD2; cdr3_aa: ASRAGRGTYNEQF
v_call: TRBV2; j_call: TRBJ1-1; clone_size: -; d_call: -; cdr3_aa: ASSGLLTEAF
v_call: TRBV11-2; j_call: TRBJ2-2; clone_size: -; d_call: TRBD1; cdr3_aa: ASSWDRGNTGELF
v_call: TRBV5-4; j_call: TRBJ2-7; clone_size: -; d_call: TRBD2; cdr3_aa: ASSLWGRAGGNGGRYEQY
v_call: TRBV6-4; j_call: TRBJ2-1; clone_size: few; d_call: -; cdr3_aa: ASSENGVGEQF
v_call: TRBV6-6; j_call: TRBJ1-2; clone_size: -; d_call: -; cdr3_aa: ASRTRRVANYGYT
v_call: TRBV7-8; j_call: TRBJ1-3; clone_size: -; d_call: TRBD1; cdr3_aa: ASSSPGTGGNTIY
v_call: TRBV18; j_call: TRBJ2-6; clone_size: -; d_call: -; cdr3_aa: ASSPLHLPPSGANVLT
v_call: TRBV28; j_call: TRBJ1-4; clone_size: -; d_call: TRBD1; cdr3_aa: ATTGGQNNEKLF
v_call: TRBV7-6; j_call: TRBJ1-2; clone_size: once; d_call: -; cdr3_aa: ASSLAPTGTYGYT
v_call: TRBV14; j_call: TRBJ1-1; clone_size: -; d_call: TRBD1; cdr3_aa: ASSQDFPGQGEAF
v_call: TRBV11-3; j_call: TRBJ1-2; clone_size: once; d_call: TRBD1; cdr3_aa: ASSGTTGGGYGYT
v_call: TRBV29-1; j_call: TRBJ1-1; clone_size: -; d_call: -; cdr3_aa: SVVQGTEAF
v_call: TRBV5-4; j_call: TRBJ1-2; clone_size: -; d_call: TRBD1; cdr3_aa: ASSLVGDRGLGYT
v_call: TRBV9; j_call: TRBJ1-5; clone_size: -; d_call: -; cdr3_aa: ASSPRPGFGQPQH
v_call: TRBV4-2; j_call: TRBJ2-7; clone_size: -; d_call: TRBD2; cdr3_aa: ASSQYWVAGGLTYEQY
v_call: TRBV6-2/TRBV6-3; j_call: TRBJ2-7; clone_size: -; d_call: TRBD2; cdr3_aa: ASSAPGLGAYEQY
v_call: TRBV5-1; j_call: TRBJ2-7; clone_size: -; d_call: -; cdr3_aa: ASSSQTGIDYEQY
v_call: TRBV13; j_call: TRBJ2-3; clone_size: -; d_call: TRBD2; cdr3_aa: ASSLGLAGPTDTQY
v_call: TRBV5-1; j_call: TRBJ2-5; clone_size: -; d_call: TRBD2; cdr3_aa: ASSFPPPASGGALTAETQY
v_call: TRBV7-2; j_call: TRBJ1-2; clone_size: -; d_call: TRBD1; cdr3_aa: ASSPDRGIGYGYT
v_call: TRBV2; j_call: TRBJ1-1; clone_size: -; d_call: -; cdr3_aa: ASTGGPAEAF